These 19 T cell receptor beta chains were sequenced from one sample in a study of blood T cell repertoires in COVID-19. Method: immunoSEQ multiplex PCR; TCRdb's copy keeps in-frame clones and lacks some. The sample has some 120,000 clones; roughly nine tenths are singletons. Sequencing used peripheral blood. These receptors were taken from a man aged 45-60 years with active COVID-19.

The V gene is TRBV2, the J gene TRBJ1-1; D is unresolved. Germline V gene lookup returns CDR1 SNHLY and CDR2 FYNNEI. There are 11 residues in the CDR3. The V end lost 4 bases, the J end lost 11 bases, and 11 bases lay between the germline ends. The CDR3 here is CASSGSREAFF. The DNA for the CDR3 is TGTGCCAGCAGTGGGTCGAGGGAGGCTTTCTTT.

The J gene is TRBJ1-6, the V gene TRBV5-4; the match to TRBD1 covers 7 bases. The germline V gene encodes CDR1 SGHNT and CDR2 YYREEE (reference sequence). The CDR3 is made up of 16 amino acids. Unmatched junction bases numbered 9, after V lost 4 bases and J lost 5 bases. The CDR3 DNA reads TGTGCCAGCAGCAGAAGACCCGGGACAGATAATTCACCCCTCCACTTT. It translates to CASSRRPGTDNSPLHF.

The sample holds one count of this clone. CDR3 region: CASSPRDNNYGYTF. The CDR3 DNA is TGTGCCAGCAGCCCCCGGGACAATAACTATGGCTACACCTTC. The chain combines TRBV6-5 with TRBJ1-2; D is possibly TRBD1 (6 bases). The V end was cut by 6 bases, the J end by 1 base, with 12 bases between. Germline assignment: CDR1 MNHEY and CDR2 SVGAGI. The CDR3 has 14 residues.

To note about this clone: The same CDR3 is also encoded by other DNA sequences in this sample. The chain combines TRBV2 with TRBJ1-2, with no clear D. V lost 3 bases to trimming and J lost 6 bases, with 5 bases between them. This CDR3 contains 11 residues. The germline V gene encodes CDR1 SNHLY and CDR2 FYNNEI. The CDR3 region has the DNA TGTGCCAGCAGTGACCGAGATGGCTACACCTTC. Translation gives CASSDRDGYTF.

This sequence joins TRBV29-1 and TRBJ1-2; 9 bases line up with TRBD1. Germline V gene sequence: CDR1 SQVTM, CDR2 ANQGSEA. The CDR3 length is 12 residues. Trimming cost V 6 bases and J 4 bases; bases outside gene matches: 3. The CDR3 is CSVVGQGYGYTF. The CDR3 nucleotides are TGCAGCGTGGTGGGACAGGGCTATGGCTACACCTTC.

V usage is TRBV5-1 and J usage is TRBJ2-1; TRBD2 aligns across 9 bases. The CDR3 runs to 16 residues. The V segment lost 2 bases and the J segment 4 bases; nucleotides outside the gene matches: 7. CDR1 and CDR2 (germline): SGHRS, YFSETQ. CDR3 nucleotide sequence: TGCGCCAGCAGCTTCCTAGCGGGACTTGCATACAATGAGCAGTTCTTC. Translated: CASSFLAGLAYNEQFF.

The chain is built from TRBV14 and TRBJ2-1; 9 nucleotides line up with TRBD2. J was trimmed by 16 bases and V by 1 base; bases with no gene match: 5. The CDR3 runs 12 residues. In germline, CDR1 is SGHDN, CDR2 FVKESK. CDR3 DNA: TGTGCCAGCAGCCAAGGGGGGACTAGCTACTTCTTC. Protein: CASSQGGTSYFF.

The chain has TRBV10-3 and TRBJ1-1; D gene unclear. V was clipped by 0 bases and J by 1 base, with 6 bases between them. The CDR3 has 14 residues. In germline, CDR1 is ENHRY, CDR2 SYGVKD. The CDR3 DNA is TGTGCCATCAGTGAGTCAACCGGGAACACTGAAGCTTTCTTT. Its protein product is CAISESTGNTEAFF.

The rearrangement links TRBV5-6 to TRBJ1-4; D call uncertain. Germline loops: CDR1 SGHDT, CDR2 YYEEEE. CDR3 length: 14 residues. Trimming left V 0 bases short and J 4 bases short, with 7 bases between. CDR3 in DNA: TGTGCCAGCAGCTTGGTTGGAGGTAATGAAAAACTGTTTTTT. Amino acids: CASSLVGGNEKLFF.

V is TRBV3-1 (or the pseudogene TRBV3-2) and J is TRBJ2-3, with 7 bases aligning to TRBD2. CDR3 length: 16 amino acids. Trimming removed 4 bases from V and 2 bases from J; junction bases left unmatched: 9. In germline, CDR1 is LGHDT, CDR2 YNNKEL (reference sequence). CDR3 loop: CASSRLGAGDTDTQYF. The CDR3 nucleotides are TGTGCCAGCAGCCGCCTCGGGGCGGGGGACACAGATACGCAGTATTTT.

On this clone: Distinct nucleotide sequences in the sample also encode this CDR3. The chain joins TRBV7-2 to TRBJ1-6; TRBD1 aligns across 9 bases. The CDR3 totals 15 residues. The germline V gene has CDR1 SGHTA and CDR2 FQGNSA. V lost 5 bases, J lost 5 bases, and 4 bases stayed unmatched. CDR3 sequence (DNA): TGTGCCAGCAGCAGTCGGACAGGGGATAATTCACCCCTCCACTTT. It codes for CASSSRTGDNSPLHF.

The chain links TRBV6-5 to TRBJ1-5; 8 positions match TRBD1. Germline V gives CDR1 MNHEY, CDR2 SVGAGI. The CDR3 totals 15 residues. Trimming removed 7 bases from V and 2 bases from J; junction bases left unmatched: 7. The CDR3 nucleotides are TGTGCCAGCAAGACCGACAGGGGCGGCAATCAGCCCCAGCATTTT. Protein: CASKTDRGGNQPQHF.

The V and J genes are TRBV6-5 and TRBJ1-4; tentatively, D is TRBD1 (5 bases). CDR1 and CDR2 from the germline V gene are MNHEY and SVGAGI. V was shortened by 5 bases and J by 0 bases, with 7 bases between the two germline ends. CDR3 length: 14 residues. CDR3 loop: CASSRTSTNEKLFF. The DNA of the CDR3 is TGTGCCAGCAGTCGGACATCAACTAATGAAAAACTGTTTTTT.

The J gene is TRBJ2-5, the V gene TRBV7-9, with no clear D. Trimming left V 2 bases short and J 5 bases short, with 9 bases between. Germline V gene data show CDR1 as SEHNR and CDR2 as FQNEAQ (reference sequence). This CDR3 has 13 amino acids. The CDR3 region has the DNA TGTGCCAGCAGCTTATCACAAGTGGAGACCCAGTACTTC. Amino acid sequence: CASSLSQVETQYF.

The J gene is TRBJ2-3, the V gene TRBV7-3; 7 bases line up with TRBD2. The CDR3 runs 15 residues. The ends lost 5 bases at V and 0 bases at J; junction bases unmatched: 5. CDR1 is SGHTA, CDR2 FQGTGA, per germline. The CDR3: CASSPRAGSTDTQYF. In nucleotides, the CDR3 is TGTGCCAGCAGCCCCCGAGCGGGAAGCACAGATACGCAGTATTTT.

The chain employs TRBV14 and TRBJ2-3; no reliable D call. CDR3 size: 14 residues. V gave up 4 bases and J gave up 3 bases, with 11 bases separating them. Germline V gene lookup returns CDR1 SGHDN and CDR2 FVKESK. The CDR3 region has the DNA TGTGCCAGCAGCCCGAGGTCTGTTACAGATACGCAGTATTTT. It specifies CASSPRSVTDTQYF. The complete variable domain, with remaining parts taken from reference TRBV14 and TRBJ2-3, reads EAGVTQFPSHSVIEKGQTVTLRCDPISGHDNLYWYRRVMGKEIKFLLHFVKESKQDESGMPNNRFLAERTGGTYSTLKVQPAELEDSGVYFCASSPRSVTDTQYFGPGTRLTVL.

The DNA for the CDR3 is TGTGCCCACCGGTCCGGTTTAATCTCTGGGGCCAACGTCCTGACTTTC. Translation: CAHRSGLISGANVLTF. The chain is built from TRBV24-1 and TRBJ2-6, with D uncertain. V was pared by 12 bases and J by 0 bases, with 17 bases between. The CDR3 consists of 16 residues. In germline, CDR1 is KGHDR, CDR2 SFDVKD.

The chain recombines TRBV29-1 with TRBJ2-1, with a weak D call TRBD1 (6 bases). The germline V and J ends were trimmed by 6 bases and 2 bases, with 14 bases remaining between them. The germline V gene has CDR1 SQVTM and CDR2 ANQGSEA. The CDR3 runs to 14 residues. The CDR3 region is CSVNRDITYNEQFF. The DNA of the CDR3 is TGCAGCGTGAACCGGGACATAACCTACAATGAGCAGTTCTTC.

The count of this clone is one. The chain combines TRBV7-8 with TRBJ2-1, with 14 bases lining up with TRBD2. Per germline, CDR1 SGHVS and CDR2 FQNEAQ. The CDR3 is made up of 17 amino acids. V dropped 1 base and J dropped 7; count of bases not matched to a gene: 6. Here the CDR3 DNA reads TGTGCCAGCAGCTTAGGGGGTGGGACTAGCGGGGGAAATGAGCAGTTCTTC. Its translation: CASSLGGGTSGGNEQFF. The entire variable domain, with the rest obtained from reference TRBV7-8 and TRBJ2-1, is as follows: GAGVSQSPRYKVAKRGQDVALRCDPISGHVSLFWYQQALGQGPEFLTYFQNEAQLDKSGLPSDRFFAERPEGSVSTLKIQRTQQEDSAVYLCASSLGGGTSGGNEQFFGPGTRLTVL.